A selection of T cell receptor beta chains follows, all from one sample in a study of cytotoxic CD8 clonotypes in ibrutinib-treated CLL. Only in-frame clones appear in the TCRdb table, and some are missing; sequencing was by immunoSEQ multiplex PCR. The sample lists some 98,000 clones, 60% to 80% occurring once. The sequencing here drew on PBMCs, taken after 12 months of ibrutinib treatment. The receptor source for this set is a human donor with chronic lymphocytic leukemia. The CDR3 runs from the conserved cysteine through the conserved F or W. The D gene is left open where the match is weak. Size tells how often a clone was seen (once, few, many) or the class of an expanded clone, and some rows leave it out.

clone_size d_call j_call v_call cdr3_aa cdr3_nt
- - TRBJ1-5 TRBV10-3 CAISEESGQRNQPQHF TGTGCCATCAGTGAGGAGTCAGGGCAGCGCAATCAGCCCCAGCATTTT
- - TRBJ2-7 TRBV10-3 CAIMPETNSYEQYF TGTGCCATCATGCCTGAGACCAACTCCTACGAGCAGTACTTC
once - TRBJ1-2 TRBV27 CASGGKGVENGYTF TGTGCCAGTGGGGGAAAGGGGGTTGAAAATGGCTACACCTTC
- - TRBJ2-7 TRBV4-1 CASSQGRGSYEQYF TGCGCCAGCAGCCAAGGCAGGGGATCCTACGAGCAGTACTTC
few - TRBJ1-6 TRBV6-5 CASRGIGNSPLHF TGTGCCAGCAGGGGGATAGGGAATTCACCCCTCCACTTT
once - TRBJ1-2 TRBV5-6 CATRTVSNYGYTF TGTGCCACCCGGACAGTCTCTAACTATGGCTACACCTTC
- TRBD1 TRBJ1-1 TRBV19 CASKTGGYTEAFF TGTGCCAGTAAGACAGGGGGGTACACTGAAGCTTTCTTT
few TRBD2 TRBJ2-2 TRBV30 CAWEGKGLSNTGELFF TGTGCTTGGGAGGGAAAGGGGCTTTCGAACACCGGGGAGCTGTTTTTT
once TRBD2 TRBJ2-3 TRBV7-2 CASSLRTSGVTGTDTQYF TGTGCCAGCAGCTTAAGGACTAGCGGGGTGACCGGCACAGATACGCAGTATTTT
few - TRBJ1-5 TRBV5-5 CASSLADGTANQPQHF TGTGCCAGCAGCTTGGCCGACGGGACCGCCAATCAGCCCCAGCATTTT
once - TRBJ1-5 TRBV28 CASSLSPRGNQPQHF TGTGCCAGCAGTTTATCTCCTAGAGGCAATCAGCCCCAGCATTTT
- TRBD1 TRBJ2-1 TRBV7-3 CASSSPGGAPFF TGTGCCAGCAGCTCCCCAGGGGGCGCCCCCTTCTTC
- - TRBJ2-1 TRBV29-1 CSHPPARDGDEQFF TGCAGCCACCCCCCTGCAAGGGACGGTGATGAGCAGTTCTTC
- TRBD2 TRBJ2-3 TRBV28 CASSILAGGADTQYF TGTGCCAGCAGCATACTAGCGGGGGGGGCAGATACGCAGTATTTT
- - TRBJ1-6 TRBV7-2 CASSLEWINSPLHF TGTGCCAGCAGCCTCGAATGGATAAATTCACCCCTCCACTTT
- TRBD1 TRBJ2-3 TRBV7-3 CASSLKADRGRRDTQYF TGTGCCAGCAGCTTAAAGGCGGACAGGGGGCGCCGGGATACGCAGTATTTT
many - TRBJ1-6 TRBV28 CATSGSSYNSPLHF TGTGCCACCTCGGGGAGCTCCTATAATTCACCCCTCCACTTT
- - TRBJ1-6 TRBV2 CASRTTENLNSPLHF TGTGCCAGCAGGACGACAGAGAACCTAAATTCACCCCTCCACTTT
once - TRBJ2-1 TRBV7-7 CASSLSDLNNEQFF TGTGCCAGCAGCCTTAGCGATTTGAACAATGAGCAGTTCTTC
- - TRBJ1-6 TRBV7-9 CASSSGRDWGSPLHF TGTGCCAGCAGCTCCGGGCGGGACTGGGGTTCACCCCTCCACTTT
- - TRBJ1-5 TRBV19 CASSGSRNQPQHF TGTGCCAGTAGTGGGTCTCGGAATCAGCCCCAGCATTTT
- - TRBJ1-1 TRBV7-3 CASSLTFRDTEAFF TGTGCCAGCAGCTTAACGTTCCGTGACACTGAAGCTTTCTTT
- TRBD1 TRBJ1-6 TRBV18 CASSQQGSSYNSPLHF TGTGCCAGCTCTCAACAGGGGAGCTCCTATAATTCACCCCTCCACTTT
- - TRBJ2-2 TRBV9 CASSVGGQGTGELFF TGTGCCAGCAGCGTCGGGGGGCAGGGCACCGGGGAGCTGTTTTTT
- - TRBJ2-3 TRBV6-4 CASSDRAVADTQYF TGTGCCAGCAGTGACAGGGCCGTAGCAGATACGCAGTATTTT
- - TRBJ1-2 TRBV6-5 CASGEGTTNYGYTF TGTGCCAGCGGGGAAGGGACAACCAACTATGGCTACACCTTC
- - TRBJ1-2 TRBV11-3 CASSNTLDRFTYGYTF TGTGCCAGCAGCAATACCCTCGACAGGTTCACCTATGGCTACACCTTC
- - TRBJ2-7 TRBV7-8 CASSPGGGYEQYF TGTGCCAGCAGCCCAGGGGGGGGCTACGAGCAGTACTTC
few TRBD1 TRBJ1-2 TRBV6-5 CASRPWTGDYGYTF TGTGCCAGCAGACCCTGGACAGGGGACTATGGCTACACCTTC
- TRBD1 TRBJ1-1 TRBV27 CASSQGAEAFF TGTGCCAGCAGCCAGGGGGCTGAAGCTTTCTTT
- TRBD1 TRBJ1-2 TRBV5-1 CASTVTGALANGYTF TGCGCCAGCACGGTGACAGGGGCACTTGCTAATGGCTACACCTTC
- - TRBJ1-2 TRBV5-1 CASRAETTNYGYTF TGCGCCAGCAGGGCCGAAACAACTAACTATGGCTACACCTTC
- TRBD1 TRBJ1-1 TRBV7-9 CASRLGQGYTEAFF TGTGCCAGCAGACTAGGACAGGGATACACTGAAGCTTTCTTT
- - TRBJ1-5 TRBV10-3 CATAGDNQAQHF TGTGCCACCGCTGGGGATAATCAGGCCCAGCATTTT
- TRBD1 TRBJ2-7 TRBV7-9 CASSRDPGQGLGEQYF TGTGCCAGCAGCCGAGATCCGGGACAGGGGTTGGGAGAGCAGTACTTC
once - TRBJ2-5 TRBV14 CASSQVGTSPQETQYF TGTGCCAGCAGCCAAGTTGGGACCTCTCCCCAAGAGACCCAGTACTTC
- - TRBJ1-1 TRBV18 CASSPDTAGEAFF TGTGCCAGCTCACCAGATACAGCGGGCGAAGCTTTCTTT
- TRBD2 TRBJ2-7 TRBV5-1 CASSLSGGTYEQYF TGCGCCAGCAGCCTTAGCGGGGGAACCTACGAGCAGTACTTC
- TRBD1 TRBJ1-1 TRBV13 CASSPQGGRTEAFF TGTGCCAGCAGTCCACAGGGGGGGAGGACTGAAGCTTTCTTT
- - TRBJ1-3 TRBV7-9 CASSLGTGNTIYF TGTGCCAGCAGCCTGGGGACAGGAAACACCATATATTTT
- TRBD1 TRBJ2-3 TRBV5-1 CASSLAGQGDTQYF TGCGCCAGCAGCTTGGCGGGACAGGGTGATACGCAGTATTTT
few TRBD1 TRBJ2-3 TRBV2 CASSGGTGITDTQYF TGTGCCAGCAGTGGGGGGACAGGAATCACAGATACGCAGTATTTT